These 7 T cell receptor beta chains originate from one sample sequenced in a study of blood T cell repertoires in COVID-19. Only in-frame clones appear in the TCRdb table, and some are missing; sequencing was by immunoSEQ multiplex PCR. The table includes 120,000 or so clones, over 70% detected once. Input material: peripheral blood. The receptor set was obtained from a man older than 75 with active or convalescent COVID-19.

The genes are TRBV11-2 and TRBJ2-1, with D unclear. The CDR3 runs to 11 residues. Germline CDR1 and CDR2: SGHAT and FQNNGV. The V end was cut by 4 bases, the J end by 9 bases, with 7 bases between. In DNA form, the CDR3 reads TGTGCCAGCAGCTCCTACCTTGAGCAGTTCTTC. This translates into CASSSYLEQFF.

The chain has TRBV20-1 and TRBJ1-2; D is possibly TRBD1 (6 bases). V lost 6 bases and J lost 2, with 7 bases in between. The length of the CDR3 is 11 residues. Germline lookup yields CDR1 DFQATT and CDR2 SNEGSKA (reference sequence). In DNA form, the CDR3 reads TGCAGTGCCACAGGGAACTATGGCTACACCTTC. This sequence encodes CSATGNYGYTF.

CDR3 nucleotide sequence: TGTGCCAGCAGGGGCGGACAGGGGCAAGAAAAACTGTTTTTT. Its translation: CASRGGQGQEKLFF. The V and J genes are TRBV6-6 and TRBJ1-4; 9 bases line up with TRBD1. Germline V gene lookup returns CDR1 MNHNY and CDR2 SVGAGI (reference sequence). Losses at the gene ends were 6 bases for V and 8 bases for J; bases not matched to a gene: 7. CDR3 length equals 14 residues.

This chain links TRBV6-5 with TRBJ1-1; TRBD1 aligns across 9 bases. V lost 6 bases to trimming and J lost 7 bases; unmatched junction nucleotides: 9. Germline CDR1 reads MNHEY; CDR2 reads SVGAGI. The CDR3 runs 14 residues. CDR3 sequence: CASSLGTGNFEAFF. CDR3 nucleotides: TGTGCCAGCAGCCTTGGGACAGGGAATTTTGAAGCTTTCTTT.

The chain has TRBV19 and TRBJ1-6; maybe TRBD1 (6 bases). CDR1 is LNHDA, CDR2 SQIVND, per germline (reference sequence). Deletions cut 6 bases from V and 13 bases from J, with 16 bases between. The CDR3 has 13 residues. The CDR3 DNA reads as TGTGCCAGTAGCAAGGGGGACGTTGGCCCCCTCCACTTT. This gives the protein CASSKGDVGPLHF.

V is TRBV19 and J is TRBJ2-3; a weak D match, TRBD1 (6 bases). Germline V CDR1 and CDR2: LNHDA, SQIVND (reference sequence). Trimming left V 5 bases short and J 3 bases short, with 18 bases between. The CDR3 runs 16 residues. As DNA, the CDR3 is TGTGCCAGTAGTCTCCAGGGGACCCTCCGGACAGATACGCAGTATTTT. Translated: CASSLQGTLRTDTQYF.

This chain connects TRBV7-3 to TRBJ1-6, with TRBD1 matching over 7 bases. Germline CDR1 reads SGHTA; CDR2 reads FQGTGA. The CDR3 consists of 13 residues. The junction had 3 bases not matched to a gene; V was cut back by 5 bases and J by 8 bases. CDR3 amino acids: CASSVDRDSPLHF. CDR3 coding DNA: TGTGCCAGCAGCGTAGACAGGGATTCACCCCTCCACTTT. The entire variable domain, with the rest obtained from reference TRBV7-3 and TRBJ1-6, is as follows: GAGVSQTPSNKVTEKGKYVELRCDPISGHTALYWYRQSLGQGPEFLIYFQGTGAADDSGLPNDRFFAVRPEGSVSTLKIQRTERGDSAVYLCASSVDRDSPLHFGNGTRLTVT.